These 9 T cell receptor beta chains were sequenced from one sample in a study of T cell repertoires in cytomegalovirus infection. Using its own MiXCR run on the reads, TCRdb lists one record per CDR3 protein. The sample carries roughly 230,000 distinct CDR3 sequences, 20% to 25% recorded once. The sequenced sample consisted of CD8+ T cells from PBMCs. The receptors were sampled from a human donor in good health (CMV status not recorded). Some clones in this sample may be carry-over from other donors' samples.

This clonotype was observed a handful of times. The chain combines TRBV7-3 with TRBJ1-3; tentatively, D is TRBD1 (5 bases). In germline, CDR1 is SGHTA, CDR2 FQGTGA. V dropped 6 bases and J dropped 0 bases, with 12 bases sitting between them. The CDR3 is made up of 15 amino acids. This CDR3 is CASRSRESSGNTIYF. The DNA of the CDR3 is TGTGCCAGCAGATCCAGGGAAAGCTCTGGAAACACCATATATTTT. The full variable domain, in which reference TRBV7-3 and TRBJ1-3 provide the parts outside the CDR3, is GAGVSQTPSNKVTEKGKYVELRCDPISGHTALYWYRQSLGQGPEFLIYFQGTGAADDSGLPNDRFFAVRPEGSVSTLKIQRTERGDSAVYLCASRSRESSGNTIYFGEGSWLTVV.

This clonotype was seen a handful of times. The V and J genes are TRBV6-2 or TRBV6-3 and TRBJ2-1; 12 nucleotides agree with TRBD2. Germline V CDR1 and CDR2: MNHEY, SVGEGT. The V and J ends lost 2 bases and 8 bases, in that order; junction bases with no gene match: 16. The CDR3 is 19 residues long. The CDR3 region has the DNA TGTGCCAGCAGTTACCCTAATTTCCGGACTAGCGGGAATGACTATGAGCAGTTCTTC. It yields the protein CASSYPNFRTSGNDYEQFF.

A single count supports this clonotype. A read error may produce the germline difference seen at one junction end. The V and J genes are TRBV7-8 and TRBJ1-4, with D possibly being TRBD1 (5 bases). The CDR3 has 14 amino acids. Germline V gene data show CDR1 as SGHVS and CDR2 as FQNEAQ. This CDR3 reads CASSYRGTNGKLFF. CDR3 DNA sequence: TGTGCCAGCAGCTATCGGGGGACGAATGGAAAACTGTTTTTT.

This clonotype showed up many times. The CDR3 sequence is CASSLEGGAIEETQYF. The CDR3 coding sequence is TGTGCCAGCAGTCTTGAAGGGGGCGCGATCGAGGAGACCCAGTACTTC. V is TRBV28 and J is TRBJ2-5, with 7 bases fitting TRBD1. This CDR3 has 16 amino acids. Trimming took 5 bases from V and 5 from J; bases not matched to a gene: 14. Germline CDR1 and CDR2: MDHEN and SYDVKM.

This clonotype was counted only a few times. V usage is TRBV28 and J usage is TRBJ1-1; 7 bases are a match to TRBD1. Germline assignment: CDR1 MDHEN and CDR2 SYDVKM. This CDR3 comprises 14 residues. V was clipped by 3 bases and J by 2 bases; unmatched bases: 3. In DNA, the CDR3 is TGTGCCAGCAGTTTCTACAGGGGAAACACTGAAGCTTTCTTT. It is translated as CASSFYRGNTEAFF.

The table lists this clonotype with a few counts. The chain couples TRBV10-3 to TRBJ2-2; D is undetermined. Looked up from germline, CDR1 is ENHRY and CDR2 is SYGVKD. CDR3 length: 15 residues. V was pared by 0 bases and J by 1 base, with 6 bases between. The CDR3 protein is CAISESRENTGELFF. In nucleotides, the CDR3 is TGTGCCATCAGTGAGTCAAGGGAGAACACCGGGGAGCTGTTTTTT.

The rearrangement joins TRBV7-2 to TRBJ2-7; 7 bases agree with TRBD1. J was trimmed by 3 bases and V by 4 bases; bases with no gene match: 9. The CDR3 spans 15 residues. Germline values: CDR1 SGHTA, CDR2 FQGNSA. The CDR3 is CASSSPYRDSYEQYF. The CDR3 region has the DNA TGTGCCAGCAGCTCGCCGTACCGGGACAGCTACGAGCAGTACTTC.

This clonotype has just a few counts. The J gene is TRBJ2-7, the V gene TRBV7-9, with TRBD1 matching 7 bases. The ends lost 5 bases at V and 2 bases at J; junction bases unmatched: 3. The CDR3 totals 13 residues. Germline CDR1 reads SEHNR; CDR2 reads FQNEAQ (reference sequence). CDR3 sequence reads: CASSTGVPYEQYF. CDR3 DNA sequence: TGTGCCAGCAGCACAGGGGTCCCCTACGAGCAGTACTTC.

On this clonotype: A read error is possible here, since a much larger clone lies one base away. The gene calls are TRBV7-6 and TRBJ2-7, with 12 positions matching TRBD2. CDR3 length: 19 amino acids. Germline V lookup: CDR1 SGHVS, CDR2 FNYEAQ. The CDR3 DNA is TGTGACAGCAGCTCGATAACTAGCGGGGGGCTCTCGAGCTCCTACGAGCAGTACTTC. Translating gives CDSSSITSGGLSSSYEQYF.